The T cell receptor beta chain under discussion was sequenced for a study of Ad26.COV2.S vaccination and SARS-CoV-2 variants. The study's findings and limits: There was reportedly substantial breadth in spike-specific CD8+ and CD4+ T cell responses after vaccination.

The treatment was: 19 received Ad26.COV2.S at low or high dose, single or two shots; about 5 received placebo; per-sample allocation not given. Samples came from day 63 after the first vaccine or placebo injection. Notes on this clone: Its antigen is as yet unknown.

Sequencing used immunoSEQ multiplex PCR; TCRdb keeps in-frame clones, though not all of them. The sample records about 350,000 clones, around 89% being singletons. Material: peripheral blood, obtained in a trial of Ad26.COV2.S vaccine versus placebo. This sequence was found in a person aged 18-65 years who received the Ad26.COV2.S COVID-19 vaccine or a placebo.

The CDR3 region is CASSPSLDSWDNQPQHF. The CDR3 DNA sequence: TGTGCCAGCAGCCCATCTCTAGACAGTTGGGACAATCAGCCCCAGCATTTT. V usage is TRBV7-8 and J usage is TRBJ1-5, with TRBD1 as a possible D gene (5 bases). The CDR3 is 17 residues long. The germline V gene has CDR1 SGHVS and CDR2 FQNEAQ. The germline V and J ends were trimmed by 5 bases and 3 bases, with 20 bases remaining between them.